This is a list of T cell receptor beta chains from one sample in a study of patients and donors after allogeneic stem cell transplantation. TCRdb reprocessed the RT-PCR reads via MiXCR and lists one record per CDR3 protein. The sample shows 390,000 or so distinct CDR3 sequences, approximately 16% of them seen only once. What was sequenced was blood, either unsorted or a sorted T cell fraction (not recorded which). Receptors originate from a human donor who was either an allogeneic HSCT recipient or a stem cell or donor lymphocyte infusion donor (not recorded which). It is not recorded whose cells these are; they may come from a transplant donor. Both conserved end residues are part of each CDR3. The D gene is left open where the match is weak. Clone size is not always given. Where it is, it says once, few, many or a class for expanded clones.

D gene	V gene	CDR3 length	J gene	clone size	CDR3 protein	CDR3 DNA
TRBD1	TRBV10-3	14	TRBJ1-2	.	CAIMPGQDLYGYTF	TGTGCCATCATGCCGGGACAGGACCTCTATGGCTACACCTTC
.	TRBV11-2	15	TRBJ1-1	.	CASSPLMVRGTEAFF	TGTGCCAGCAGCCCGTTAATGGTGCGGGGCACTGAAGCTTTCTTT
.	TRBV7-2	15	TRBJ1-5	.	CASSLDGGRDQPQHF	TGTGCCAGCAGCTTAGATGGGGGGCGCGATCAGCCCCAGCATTTT
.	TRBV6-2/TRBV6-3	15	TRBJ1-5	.	CASSYSSYSNQPQHF	TGTGCCAGCAGTTACTCTAGCTATAGCAATCAGCCCCAGCATTTT
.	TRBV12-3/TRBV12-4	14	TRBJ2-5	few	CASSLRGFGRTQYF	TGTGCCAGCAGTTTAAGGGGATTCGGGCGGACCCAGTACTTC
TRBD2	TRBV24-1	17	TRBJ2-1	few	CATSDHFGASGINEQFF	TGTGCCACCAGTGACCATTTCGGCGCTAGCGGGATCAATGAGCAGTTCTTC
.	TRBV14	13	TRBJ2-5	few	CASSHRQAETQYF	TGTGCCAGCAGCCACCGACAGGCGGAGACCCAGTACTTC
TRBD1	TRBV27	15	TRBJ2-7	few	CASRIATGAPYEQYF	TGTGCCAGCAGGATAGCTACAGGGGCCCCCTACGAGCAGTACTTC
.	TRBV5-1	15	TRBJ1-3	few	CASSLRGGSGNTIYF	TGCGCCAGCAGCTTGCGGGGCGGCTCTGGAAACACCATATATTTT
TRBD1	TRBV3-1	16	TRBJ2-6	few	CASSHGTDSGANVLTF	TGTGCCAGCAGCCACGGGACAGACTCTGGGGCCAACGTCCTGACTTTC
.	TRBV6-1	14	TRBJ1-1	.	CASSQGVSGTEAFF	TGTGCCAGCAGTCAAGGGGTTTCGGGCACTGAAGCTTTCTTT
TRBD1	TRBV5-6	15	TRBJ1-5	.	CASSFGQGRNQPQHF	TGTGCCAGCAGTTTTGGACAGGGTCGCAATCAGCCCCAGCATTTT
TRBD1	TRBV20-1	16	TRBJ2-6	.	CSARAGGPSGANVLTF	TGCAGTGCTAGGGCAGGGGGCCCCTCTGGGGCCAACGTCCTGACTTTC
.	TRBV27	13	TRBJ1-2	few	CASSLTRLYGYTF	TGTGCCAGCAGCCTCACTCGCCTCTATGGCTACACCTTC
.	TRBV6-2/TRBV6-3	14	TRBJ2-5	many	CASSYSWGPETQYF	TGTGCCAGCAGTTACTCGTGGGGACCGGAGACCCAGTACTTC
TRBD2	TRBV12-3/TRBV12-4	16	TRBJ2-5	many	CASSRGGLAVEETQYF	TGTGCCAGCAGTCGCGGTGGTCTAGCGGTCGAAGAGACCCAGTACTTC
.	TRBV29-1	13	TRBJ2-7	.	CSVFQGASYEQYF	TGCAGCGTTTTCCAGGGTGCTTCCTACGAGCAGTACTTC
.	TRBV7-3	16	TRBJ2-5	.	CASSLTGRPTAETQYF	TGTGCCAGCAGCTTAACGGGCCGCCCGACGGCAGAGACCCAGTACTTC
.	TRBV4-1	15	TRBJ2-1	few	CASSQDPRVFNEQFF	TGCGCCAGCAGCCAAGATCCCAGGGTATTCAATGAGCAGTTCTTC
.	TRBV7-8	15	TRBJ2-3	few	CASSLGGGPGNTQYF	TGTGCCAGCAGCTTAGGCGGGGGCCCGGGGAATACGCAGTATTTT
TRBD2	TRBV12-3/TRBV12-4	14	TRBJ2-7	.	CASSARGGLYEQYF	TGTGCCAGCAGTGCGCGGGGGGGCCTCTACGAGCAGTACTTC
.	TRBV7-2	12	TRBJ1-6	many	CASSLIHRSLHF	TGTGCCAGCAGCCTAATTCACAGGTCCCTCCACTTT
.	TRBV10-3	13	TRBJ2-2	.	CAIPGTYTGELFF	TGTGCCATCCCCGGGACCTACACCGGGGAGCTGTTTTTT
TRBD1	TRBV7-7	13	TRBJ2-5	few	CASSKGGWETQYF	TGTGCTAGCAGCAAAGGGGGCTGGGAGACCCAGTACTTC
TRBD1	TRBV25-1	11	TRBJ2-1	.	CASVYRDRQFF	TGTGCCAGCGTATACCGGGACAGGCAGTTCTTC
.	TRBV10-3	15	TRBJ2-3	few	CAISESWGSTDTQYF	TGTGCCATCAGTGAGTCTTGGGGTTCAACAGATACGCAGTATTTT
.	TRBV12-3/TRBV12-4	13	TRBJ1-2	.	CASSPARLFGYTF	TGTGCCAGCAGCCCTGCTCGCTTGTTCGGCTACACCTTC
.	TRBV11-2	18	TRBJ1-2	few	CASSLVSETEPNFYGYTF	TGTGCCAGCAGCTTAGTCTCTGAGACAGAACCCAATTTCTATGGCTACACCTTC
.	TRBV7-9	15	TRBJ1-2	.	CASSIPDSHLYGYTF	TGTGCCAGCAGCATCCCGGACAGCCACCTTTATGGCTACACCTTC
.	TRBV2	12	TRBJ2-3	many	CASITRTDTQYF	TGTGCCAGCATAACTCGCACAGATACGCAGTATTTT
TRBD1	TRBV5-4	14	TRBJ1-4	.	CASSTRTGVEKLFF	TGTGCCAGCAGCACCCGGACAGGGGTTGAAAAACTGTTTTTT
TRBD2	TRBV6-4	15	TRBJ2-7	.	CASSPLAGVPYEQYF	TGTGCCAGCAGTCCCCTAGCGGGAGTCCCCTACGAGCAGTACTTC
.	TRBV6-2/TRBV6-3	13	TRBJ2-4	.	CASSYKDRNIQYF	TGTGCCAGCAGTTATAAGGACAGAAACATTCAGTACTTC
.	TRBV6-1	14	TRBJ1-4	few	CASANTGMVEKLFF	TGTGCCAGCGCTAATACAGGGATGGTAGAAAAACTGTTTTTT
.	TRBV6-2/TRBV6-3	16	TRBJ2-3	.	CASSTGTPFSTDTQYF	TGTGCCAGCAGTACCGGGACTCCATTTAGCACAGATACGCAGTATTTT
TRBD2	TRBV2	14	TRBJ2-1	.	CAITGLALVNEQFF	TGTGCCATTACGGGACTAGCGCTCGTCAATGAGCAGTTCTTC
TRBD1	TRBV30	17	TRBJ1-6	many	CAWNPDRVRSYNSPLHF	TGTGCCTGGAACCCCGACAGGGTCCGTTCCTATAATTCACCCCTCCACTTT
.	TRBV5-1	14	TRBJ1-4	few	CASSRGDPNEKLFF	TGCGCCAGCAGCCGAGGGGATCCTAATGAAAAACTGTTTTTT
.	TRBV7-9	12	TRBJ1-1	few	CASTDRYTEAFF	TGTGCCAGCACCGACAGATACACTGAAGCTTTCTTT
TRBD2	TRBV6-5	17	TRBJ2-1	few	CASSWTSGRGGYNEQFF	TGTGCCAGCAGTTGGACTAGCGGGAGGGGAGGGTACAATGAGCAGTTCTTC
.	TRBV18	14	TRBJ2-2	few	CASSDTLNTGELFF	TGTGCCAGCTCGGACACCCTGAACACCGGGGAGCTGTTTTTT
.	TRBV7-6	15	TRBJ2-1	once	CASSPTSAGGNEQFF	TGTGCCAGCAGCCCTACTAGCGCAGGGGGCAATGAGCAGTTCTTC
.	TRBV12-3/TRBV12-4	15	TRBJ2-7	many	CASSLEGPPTYEQYF	TGTGCCAGCAGTTTGGAGGGTCCCCCCACCTACGAGCAGTACTTC
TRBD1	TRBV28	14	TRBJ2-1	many	CASSFGDRDSEQFF	TGTGCCAGCAGTTTTGGGGACAGGGACAGCGAGCAGTTCTTC
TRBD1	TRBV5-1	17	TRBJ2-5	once	CASSTTAGTGGRETQYF	TGCGCCAGCAGCACAACAGCCGGGACAGGGGGAAGGGAGACCCAGTACTTC
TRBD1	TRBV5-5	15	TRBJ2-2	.	CASRTDRGEIGELFF	TGTGCCAGCAGAACCGACAGGGGAGAGATCGGGGAGCTGTTTTTT
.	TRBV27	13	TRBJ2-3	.	CASSLLGWDTQYF	TGTGCCAGCAGTCTCCTCGGATGGGATACGCAGTATTTT
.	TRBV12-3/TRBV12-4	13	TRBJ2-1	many	CASSWGIFNEQFF	TGTGCCAGCAGTTGGGGGATCTTCAATGAGCAGTTCTTC
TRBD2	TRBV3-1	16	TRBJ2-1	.	CASSLGLASSYNEQFF	TGTGCCAGCAGCCTGGGACTAGCCAGCTCCTACAATGAGCAGTTCTTC
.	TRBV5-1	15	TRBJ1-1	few	CASSLEATANTEAFF	TGCGCCAGCAGCTTGGAAGCGACGGCGAACACTGAAGCTTTCTTT
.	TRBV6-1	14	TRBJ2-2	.	CASSSQILTGELFF	TGTGCCAGCAGCTCCCAAATCCTTACCGGGGAGCTGTTTTTT
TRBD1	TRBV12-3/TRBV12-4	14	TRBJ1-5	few	CASSFTGGQQPQHF	TGTGCCAGCAGTTTCACAGGGGGCCAACAGCCCCAGCATTTT